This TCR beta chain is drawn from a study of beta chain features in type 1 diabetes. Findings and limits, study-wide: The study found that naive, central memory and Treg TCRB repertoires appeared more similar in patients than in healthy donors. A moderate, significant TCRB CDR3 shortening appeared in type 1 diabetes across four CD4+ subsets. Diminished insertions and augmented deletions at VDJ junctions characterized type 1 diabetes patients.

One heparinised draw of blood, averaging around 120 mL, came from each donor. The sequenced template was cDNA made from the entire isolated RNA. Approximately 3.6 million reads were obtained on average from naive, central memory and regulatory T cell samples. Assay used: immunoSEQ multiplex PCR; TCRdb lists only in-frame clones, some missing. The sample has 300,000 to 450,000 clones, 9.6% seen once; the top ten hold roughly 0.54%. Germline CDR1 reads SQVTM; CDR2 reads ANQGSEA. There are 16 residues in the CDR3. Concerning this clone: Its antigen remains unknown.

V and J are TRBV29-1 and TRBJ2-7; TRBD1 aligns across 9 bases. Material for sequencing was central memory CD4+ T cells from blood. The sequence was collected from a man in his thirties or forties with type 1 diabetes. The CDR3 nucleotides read TGCAGTTCCTTCAAAGTCCCGGGACAGGGCGACTACGAGCAGTACTTC. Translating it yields CSSFKVPGQGDYEQYF.